This T cell receptor beta chain was observed in a study of blood T cell repertoires in COVID-19. Germline lookup yields CDR1 MNHEY and CDR2 SVGAGI. V lost 2 bases, J lost 1 base, and 14 bases lay in between. The CDR3 consists of 16 residues. As handled by the study authors: Amplifying reference gene primers gave estimates of nucleated cell counts. Libraries were prepared by immunoSEQ multiplex PCR; TCRdb keeps only in-frame clonotypes and omits some of them. Clone size and the V and J calls come from that table; the DNA yielded D and trimming. The repertoire holds some 250,000 clones, 80% to 90% seen once, with roughly 8% in the top ten.

The receptor comes from a woman older than 75 with COVID-19, enrolled during active disease. Sequences were obtained from peripheral blood. This chain links TRBV6-5 with TRBJ1-1; D is uncertain. CDR3 loop: CASSYGFSRKNTEAFF. In DNA, the CDR3 is TGTGCCAGCAGTTACGGGTTCTCGAGGAAGAACACTGAAGCTTTCTTT.